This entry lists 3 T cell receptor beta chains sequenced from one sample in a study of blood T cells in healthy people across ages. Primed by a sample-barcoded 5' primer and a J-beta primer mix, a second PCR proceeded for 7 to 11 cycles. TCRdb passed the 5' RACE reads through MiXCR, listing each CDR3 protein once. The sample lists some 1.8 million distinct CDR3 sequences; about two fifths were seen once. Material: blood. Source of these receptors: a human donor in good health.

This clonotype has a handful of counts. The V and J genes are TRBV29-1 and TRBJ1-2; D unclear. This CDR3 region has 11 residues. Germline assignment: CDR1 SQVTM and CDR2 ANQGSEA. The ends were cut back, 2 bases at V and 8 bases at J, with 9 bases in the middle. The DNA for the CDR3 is TGCAGCGTTGAATCTCCGGAAGGCTACACCTTC. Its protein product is CSVESPEGYTF.

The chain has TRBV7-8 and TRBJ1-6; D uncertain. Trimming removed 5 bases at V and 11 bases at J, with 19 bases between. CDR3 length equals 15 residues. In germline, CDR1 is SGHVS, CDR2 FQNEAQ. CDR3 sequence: CASSVIPESSTPLHF. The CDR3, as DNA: TGTGCCAGCAGCGTAATCCCTGAAAGTTCTACACCCCTCCACTTT.

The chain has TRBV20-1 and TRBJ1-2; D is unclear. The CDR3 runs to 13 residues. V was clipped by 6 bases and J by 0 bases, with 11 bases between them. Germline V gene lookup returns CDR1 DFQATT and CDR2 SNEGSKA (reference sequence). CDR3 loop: CSAGEGANYGYTF. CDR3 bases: TGCAGTGCGGGCGAGGGAGCTAACTATGGCTACACCTTC.